Shown below are 8 T cell receptor beta chains from a single sample sequenced in a study of control samples from healthy donors and cancer patients. TCRdb keeps only in-frame clones here, not all; method: immunoSEQ multiplex PCR. The repertoire has just under 75,000 clones, roughly 87% of them found once; the top ten carry 3.5% to 4%. The sequencing input was blood. Every receptor here comes from a woman aged 50 to 65 in good health.

This clone was detected once. V gene TRBV4-2 combines with J gene TRBJ1-4; maybe TRBD1 (6 bases). Germline values: CDR1 LGHNA, CDR2 YNFKEQ. Trimming removed 1 base from V and 8 bases from J, with 17 bases in between. The CDR3 consists of 16 residues. Here the CDR3 reads CASSQVRRDIREKLFF. The CDR3 region has the DNA TGTGCCAGCAGCCAAGTTCGTCGGGACATAAGGGAAAAACTGTTTTTT.

Only one count was recorded for this clone. The gene calls are TRBV10-3 and TRBJ1-1; tentative D call: TRBD1 (5 bases). The CDR3 is made up of 13 amino acids. Germline V CDR1 and CDR2: ENHRY, SYGVKD. V was cut by 10 bases and J by 3 bases, with 15 bases left in between. The CDR3: CATGGVSYTEAFF. The CDR3 DNA follows: TGTGCCACCGGGGGGGTCTCTTACACTGAAGCTTTCTTT.

The chain carries TRBV2 and TRBJ2-1; tentatively, D is TRBD1 or TRBD2 (5 bases each). Germline CDR1 is SNHLY and CDR2 is FYNNEI. V lost 7 bases and J lost 1, with 17 bases in between. The CDR3 is 16 amino acids. For the CDR3, the DNA is TGTGCCAGCATAGGGGTAGCAAGGAGGTCCTACAATGAGCAGTTCTTC. The encoded protein is CASIGVARRSYNEQFF.

The chain has TRBV5-1 and TRBJ2-1; possible D gene TRBD1, 6 bases. CDR3 length: 13 residues. Germline CDR1 and CDR2: SGHRS and YFSETQ. Trimming shortened V by 0 bases and J by 5 bases, and 6 bases separated the two germline ends. The CDR3 DNA reads TGCGCCAGCAGCTTGGGGACAGACAATGAGCAGTTCTTC. Its protein is CASSLGTDNEQFF.

The chain links TRBV13 to TRBJ2-5; no clear D. Germline V gene sequence: CDR1 PRHDT, CDR2 FYEKMQ (reference sequence). Trimming stripped 2 bases from V and 7 bases from J, with 11 bases between. The CDR3 has 13 amino acids. CDR3 DNA sequence: TGTGCCAGCAGCTTAAACCCCCCAGGGACCCAGTACTTC. Amino acid sequence: CASSLNPPGTQYF.

In its sample, this clone was seen once. The chain links TRBV6-5 to TRBJ2-2; D uncertain. This CDR3 contains 15 residues. The germline V gene encodes CDR1 MNHEY and CDR2 SVGAGI. Between the trimmed V and J ends, which lost 2 bases and 5 bases, there was a span of 12 bases. The CDR3 nucleotides are TGTGCCAGCAGTTACGTTTTAGGAGCGACCGGGGAGCTGTTTTTT. Its protein is CASSYVLGATGELFF.

This clone appeared a single time. The genes are TRBV11-2 and TRBJ1-2, with D perhaps matching TRBD1 (6 bases). The germline gives CDR1 SGHAT, CDR2 FQNNGV. V was cut by 4 bases and J by 0 bases, with 12 bases left in between. This CDR3 is built from 15 residues. The CDR3 bases are TGTGCCAGCAGCTCAGACAGGCCACCTAACTATGGCTACACCTTC. The encoded protein is CASSSDRPPNYGYTF. The entire variable domain, with the rest obtained from reference TRBV11-2 and TRBJ1-2, is as follows: EAGVAQSPRYKIIEKRQSVAFWCNPISGHATLYWYQQILGQGPKLLIQFQNNGVVDDSQLPKDRFSAERLKGVDSTLKIQPAKLEDSAVYLCASSSDRPPNYGYTFGSGTRLTVV.

This chain links TRBV29-1 with TRBJ1-1; D is ambiguous. V lost 4 bases to trimming and J lost 1 base, with 10 bases between them. CDR1 and CDR2 from the germline V gene are SQVTM and ANQGSEA. CDR3 length equals 13 residues. The CDR3 here is CSVVGFGNTEAFF. The DNA of the CDR3 is TGCAGCGTTGTAGGTTTTGGGAACACTGAAGCTTTCTTT.